This T cell receptor beta chain was found in a study of shared clonotypes between healthy human individuals. The study, taken as a whole, reports: Between a few donors, naive CD4 clonotypes were shared at a level of approximately 5%. Incompleteness in sorted-subset sequencing, despite large depth, was shown by rarefaction. A generally larger estimated richness was seen in naive subsets than in memory subsets.

Turning to this clone: The antigen is undetermined.

Cells designated naive CD8 were CD45RO-negative and were positively selected for CCR7, with terminally differentiated effector memory CD45RA+ cells excluded. Data came from immunoSEQ multiplex PCR; TCRdb stores just in-frame clones and leaves some out. The table has 660,000 or so clones, approximately 96% seen once; the top ten hold less than 0.12%. This CDR3 spans 15 amino acids. The V and J ends lost 3 bases and 7 bases, in that order; junction bases with no gene match: 7. CDR1 is GTSNPN and CDR2 is SVGIG in the germline V gene (reference sequence). The V and J genes are TRBV30 and TRBJ1-4; TRBD1 matches at 11 bases. The source is a woman in her twenties or thirties in good health. The sequenced material came from naive CD8+ T cells sorted from blood. DNA for the CDR3: TGTGCCTGGAGCCTCGGGACAGGGGGGATTGAAAAACTGTTTTTT. Its translation: CAWSLGTGGIEKLFF.